This T cell receptor beta chain is from a study of identical twins. Study findings and constraints: Cross-sectional statistics underpinned the conclusions; the same donors were not followed. Invariant MAIT and iNKT cells could partly confound zero-insertion analyses. Whereas memory repertoires showed no such difference, abundant cord blood beta clonotypes carried fewer insertions. Beta out-of-frame sequences showed weaker excess twin sharing.

This clonotype was seen a handful of times. What it binds is not known. The CDR3 extends over 16 amino acids. Germline assignment: CDR1 SNHLY and CDR2 FYNNEI. The V gene end was trimmed by 3 bases and the J gene end by 5 bases; junction bases not matched to a gene: 8. TCRdb reprocessed the 5' RACE reads via MiXCR and lists one record per CDR3 protein. The data show around 650,000 distinct CDR3 sequences, about 7% seen once. Another study also made use of these data, one on yellow fever vaccine responses in identical twins.

Source material: PBMCs. The TCR sequence derives from a woman in her late teens or twenties in good health. V gene TRBV2 combines with J gene TRBJ2-3, with 10 bases fitting TRBD2. CDR3 sequence: CASSDPLAGEGDTQYF. The CDR3 DNA sequence: TGTGCCAGCAGTGATCCGCTAGCGGGAGAGGGAGATACGCAGTATTTT.